The 8 T cell receptor beta chains listed next were all sequenced from one sample in a study of T cell responses to AZD1222 COVID-19 vaccine. Method: immunoSEQ multiplex PCR; TCRdb's copy keeps in-frame clones and lacks some. Of roughly 180,000 clones in the sample, roughly 88% were seen once. The source material was peripheral blood, sampled on day 0 of AZD1222 vaccination. Source of these receptors: an adult in good health.

The chain uses TRBV15 and TRBJ2-7; 8 bases are shared with TRBD1. Germline CDR1 LNHNV, CDR2 YYDKDF (reference sequence). J lost 2 bases, V lost 1 base, and 4 bases had no gene match. CDR3 length: 15 residues. The CDR3, as DNA: TGTGCCACCAGCAGAGGACAGGGGTGGGCCTACGAGCAGTACTTC. It specifies CATSRGQGWAYEQYF.

CDR3 in DNA: TGCAGCGTTGAACTAAGGGTACCCACCGGGGAGCTGTTTTTT. It codes for CSVELRVPTGELFF. The V gene is TRBV29-1, the J gene TRBJ2-2; D unclear. From germline, CDR1 is SQVTM and CDR2 ANQGSEA. The CDR3 runs 14 residues. Deletions cut 2 bases from V and 4 bases from J, with 11 bases between.

The chain employs TRBV11-3 and TRBJ2-3, with 8 bases that match TRBD1. Losses at the gene ends were 2 bases for V and 2 bases for J; bases not matched to a gene: 3. The V gene's germline CDR1 is SGHNT and CDR2 YENEEA. CDR3 length: 15 amino acids. The CDR3 is CASSLRTGTTDTQYF. CDR3 DNA: TGTGCCAGCAGCTTAAGGACAGGGACCACAGATACGCAGTATTTT. Filled out from reference TRBV11-3 and TRBJ2-3, the complete variable domain reads EAGVVQSPRYKIIEKKQPVAFWCNPISGHNTLYWYLQNLGQGPELLIRYENEEAVDDSQLPKDRFSAERLKGVDSTLKIQPAELGDSAVYLCASSLRTGTTDTQYFGPGTRLTVL.

V and J are TRBV19 and TRBJ1-1, with 9 positions matching TRBD1. The CDR3 runs to 13 residues. Trimming at V came to 4 bases and at J to 11 bases, leaving 8 bases not matched to a gene. The germline CDR1 and CDR2 sequences are LNHDA and SQIVND (reference sequence). In DNA form, the CDR3 reads TGTGCCAGTAGTACCAGGACAGGGGTGTGGGCTTTCTTT. Protein: CASSTRTGVWAFF.

The chain employs TRBV7-2 and TRBJ2-7, with 7 nucleotides matching TRBD1. CDR1 is SGHTA and CDR2 is FQGNSA in the germline V gene. The CDR3 sequence is 14 residues long. The V and J ends lost 5 bases and 5 bases, in that order; junction bases with no gene match: 9. The CDR3 loop is CASSVQGKGDEQYF. In DNA form, the CDR3 reads TGTGCCAGCAGCGTACAGGGGAAGGGTGACGAGCAGTACTTC. Variable domain in full (rest from reference TRBV7-2 and TRBJ2-7): GAGVSQSPSNKVTEKGKDVELRCDPISGHTALYWYRQSLGQGLEFLIYFQGNSAPDKSGLPSDRFSAERTGGSVSTLTIQRTQQEDSAVYLCASSVQGKGDEQYFGPGTRLTVT.

The V and J genes are TRBV19 and TRBJ1-5; tentative D call: TRBD1 (5 bases). Trimming removed 7 bases from V and 8 bases from J, with 18 bases in between. The CDR3 loop spans 14 amino acids. Germline CDR1 LNHDA, CDR2 SQIVND (reference sequence). CDR3 nucleotides: TGTGCCAGTACGACGGGGGGGGATTTTAAGCCCCAGCATTTT. This translates into CASTTGGDFKPQHF.

The CDR3 reads CASSLQGQSMNTEAFF. The CDR3 nucleotides are TGTGCCAGCAGCCTTCAAGGACAGAGCATGAACACTGAAGCTTTCTTT. The V gene is TRBV4-2, the J gene TRBJ1-1; maybe TRBD1 (6 bases). The CDR3 contains 16 residues. The germline V and J ends were trimmed by 4 bases and 0 bases, with 15 bases remaining between them. Germline assignment: CDR1 LGHNA and CDR2 YNFKEQ.

V and J are TRBV21-1 and TRBJ2-2. TRBV21-1 is a pseudogene. The CDR3 sequence is 16 residues long. The CDR3 reads CASSKVRRPDTGELFF. The CDR3, as DNA: TGTGCCAGCAGCAAAGTTCGTCGGCCGGACACCGGGGAGCTGTTTTTT.